Sequencing of this TCR beta chain was carried out in a study of blood T cells in healthy people across ages. Unmatched junction bases numbered 10, after V lost 4 bases and J lost 7 bases. The CDR3 contains 16 residues. CDR1 SEHNR and CDR2 FQNEAQ come from the germline V gene (reference sequence). Study-level results: Expanded clonotype shifts may have been confounded, as the donors had an unknown CMV status. Diversity figures derived from one million T cells were judged to underestimate the true value.

Sample-barcoded 5' priming and a J-beta primer mix drove a second PCR of roughly 6 to 12 cycles. TCRdb re-called the 5' RACE reads through MiXCR, storing one row per CDR3 protein. The sample shows about 1.6 million distinct CDR3 sequences, about 35% of them seen only once. About this clonotype itself: Antigen specificity is unknown.

The chain uses TRBV7-9 and TRBJ2-1, with 10 bases identical to TRBD2. The specimen was blood. The TCR comes from a woman younger than 45 in good health. CDR3 nucleotide sequence: TGTGCCAGCAGCTCCGAAAGCGGGGGGGCCAAGAATGAGCAGTTCTTC. It codes for CASSSESGGAKNEQFF.